This TCR beta chain was identified during a study of CD8 T cells in Susac syndrome. Study-wide context: Within the sequenced Susac syndrome patient group, five or six exhibited active disease and eight were in remission.

Random hexamers were used to reverse transcribe the RNA input (about 0.5 to 1 ug). TCRdb re-analysed the immunoSEQ multiplex PCR reads in MiXCR, keeping a single row per CDR3 protein. The data contain around 170,000 distinct CDR3 sequences, 90% to 97% of them singletons. The germline gives CDR1 MNHEY, CDR2 SVGAGI. V was pared by 4 bases and J by 10 bases, with 14 bases between. CDR3 length: 14 amino acids. For this clonotype: What it binds is not known.

Findings and limits, study-wide: Expansion of clones was not seen in the CD4+ T cell repertoires of Susac syndrome.

From blood CD8+ and CD4+ T cells, the TCR beta chain was sequenced. Patients with Susac syndrome met diagnostic criteria defined recently for definite or probable disease. This chain uses TRBV6-5 with TRBJ1-6; D might be TRBD1 (6 bases). The TCR sequence derives from a human donor with Susac syndrome. Material for sequencing was CD4+ T cells from PBMCs. The CDR3 nucleotides read TGTGCCAGCAGTTTCGGGGGCGGTTGGTCACCCCTCCACTTT. This gives the protein CASSFGGGWSPLHF.